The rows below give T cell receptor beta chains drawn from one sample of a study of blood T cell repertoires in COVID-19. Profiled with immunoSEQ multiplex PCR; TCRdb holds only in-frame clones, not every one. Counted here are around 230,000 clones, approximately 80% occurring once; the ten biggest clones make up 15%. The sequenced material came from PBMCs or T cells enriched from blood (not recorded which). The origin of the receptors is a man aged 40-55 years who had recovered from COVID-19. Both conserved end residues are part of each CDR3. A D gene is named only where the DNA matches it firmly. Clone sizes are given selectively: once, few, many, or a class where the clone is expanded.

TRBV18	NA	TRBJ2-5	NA	CASSPAGETQYF	TGTGCCAGCTCACCGGCGGGGGAGACCCAGTACTTC
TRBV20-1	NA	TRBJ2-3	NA	CSASRSGEGTDTQYF	TGCAGTGCTAGTAGGAGCGGCGAGGGTACAGATACGCAGTATTTT
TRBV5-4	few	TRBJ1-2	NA	CASSAQGTHYGYTF	TGTGCCAGCAGCGCCCAGGGGACCCACTATGGCTACACCTTC
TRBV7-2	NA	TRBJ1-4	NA	CASSLRENEKLFF	TGTGCCAGCAGCTTAAGGGAGAATGAAAAACTGTTTTTT
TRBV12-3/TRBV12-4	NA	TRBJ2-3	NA	CASSLVGDTQYF	TGTGCCAGCAGTTTGGTTGGCGATACGCAGTATTTT
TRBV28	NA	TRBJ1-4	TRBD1	CASSLPKGAQEKLFF	TGTGCCAGCAGTTTGCCGAAGGGGGCTCAGGAAAAACTGTTTTTT
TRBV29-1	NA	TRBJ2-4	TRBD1	CSVVYRGENIQYF	TGCAGCGTTGTATACAGGGGCGAAAACATTCAGTACTTC
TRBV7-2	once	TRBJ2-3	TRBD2	CASSLAPGGGMDTQYF	TGTGCCAGCAGCTTAGCGCCGGGGGGGGGAATGGATACGCAGTATTTT
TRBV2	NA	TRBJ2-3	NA	CASTRNPADTQYF	TGTGCCAGCACCCGAAACCCAGCAGATACGCAGTATTTT
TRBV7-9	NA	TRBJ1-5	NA	CASSLLGRNQPQHF	TGTGCCAGCAGCCTGCTGGGGCGGAATCAGCCCCAGCATTTT
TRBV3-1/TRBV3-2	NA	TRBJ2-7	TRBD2	CATRGSGRASEQYF	TGTGCCACCCGGGGGAGCGGGAGGGCCAGCGAGCAGTACTTC
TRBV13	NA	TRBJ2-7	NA	CASSLGHSSNYEQYF	TGTGCCAGCAGCTTAGGCCATAGCAGTAACTACGAGCAGTACTTC
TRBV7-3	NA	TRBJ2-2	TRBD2	CASSPPSGSGTGELFF	TGTGCCAGCAGCCCCCCTAGCGGGAGTGGCACCGGGGAGCTGTTTTTT